These T cell receptor beta chains were read from a single sample in a study of T cell responses to AZD1222 COVID-19 vaccine. The table came from immunoSEQ multiplex PCR; TCRdb's copy has only in-frame clones and leaves some out. Of about 130,000 clones detected, approximately 92% appear once; the ten largest clones hold 0.85% to 1.2%. This specimen consisted of peripheral blood, obtained 28 days after the second AZD1222 dose. These receptors were obtained from an adult who received the AZD1222 COVID-19 vaccine. The CDR3 runs from the conserved cysteine through the conserved F or W. The order of the fields is J gene, D gene, CDR3 length, V gene, clone size, CDR3 DNA, CDR3 protein. A D gene is named only where the DNA matches it firmly. Rows give clone size only sometimes, using once, few, many, or a class for an expanded clone.

j_call: TRBJ2-5; d_call: NA; cdr3_length: 13; v_call: TRBV18; clone_size: NA; cdr3_nt: TGTGCCAGCTCACCACCGGGGGCAGAGACCCAGTACTTC; cdr3_aa: CASSPPGAETQYF
j_call: TRBJ1-1; d_call: NA; cdr3_length: 13; v_call: TRBV6-1; clone_size: NA; cdr3_nt: TGTGCCAGCAGGGAAGAGTTGAACACTGAAGCTTTCTTT; cdr3_aa: CASREELNTEAFF
j_call: TRBJ1-5; d_call: NA; cdr3_length: 13; v_call: TRBV18; clone_size: NA; cdr3_nt: TGTGCCAGCTCACTACATGCGGATCAGCCCCAGCATTTT; cdr3_aa: CASSLHADQPQHF
j_call: TRBJ1-6; d_call: TRBD1; cdr3_length: 16; v_call: TRBV9; clone_size: NA; cdr3_nt: TGTGCCAGCAGCCCTTCGGGACAGGGGAGGAGTTCACCCCTCCACTTT; cdr3_aa: CASSPSGQGRSSPLHF
j_call: TRBJ2-7; d_call: TRBD2; cdr3_length: 16; v_call: TRBV5-4; clone_size: NA; cdr3_nt: TGTGCCAGCAGCTTGGATCCACCGGGACTAGCGGATGAGCAGTACTTC; cdr3_aa: CASSLDPPGLADEQYF
j_call: TRBJ2-2; d_call: TRBD2; cdr3_length: 15; v_call: TRBV28; clone_size: NA; cdr3_nt: TGTGCCAGCCTGACTAGCGGGGCGAACACCGGGGAGCTGTTTTTT; cdr3_aa: CASLTSGANTGELFF
j_call: TRBJ2-7; d_call: TRBD2; cdr3_length: 15; v_call: TRBV6-5; clone_size: few; cdr3_nt: TGTGCCAGCACCCTAGCGGGAGGTTTGACCTACGAGCAGTACTTC; cdr3_aa: CASTLAGGLTYEQYF
j_call: TRBJ1-1; d_call: NA; cdr3_length: 13; v_call: TRBV27; clone_size: once; cdr3_nt: TGTGCCAGCAGTCGGGGGACCAACACTGAAGCTTTCTTT; cdr3_aa: CASSRGTNTEAFF
j_call: TRBJ2-1; d_call: NA; cdr3_length: 12; v_call: TRBV6-2/TRBV6-3; clone_size: NA; cdr3_nt: TGTGCCAGCAGTGACAGGTACAATGAGCAGTTCTTC; cdr3_aa: CASSDRYNEQFF
j_call: TRBJ2-7; d_call: TRBD1; cdr3_length: 14; v_call: TRBV10-1; clone_size: NA; cdr3_nt: TGCGCCAGCAGCGCCGGGACAGGGGGATACGAGCAGTACTTC; cdr3_aa: CASSAGTGGYEQYF
j_call: TRBJ1-1; d_call: NA; cdr3_length: 16; v_call: TRBV6-2/TRBV6-3; clone_size: NA; cdr3_nt: TGTGCCAGCAGTTCGTTATACAGAGATTCGAACACTGAAGCTTTCTTT; cdr3_aa: CASSSLYRDSNTEAFF
j_call: TRBJ1-1; d_call: NA; cdr3_length: 12; v_call: TRBV28; clone_size: NA; cdr3_nt: TGTGCCAGCAGGGGCATGAACACTGAAGCTTTCTTT; cdr3_aa: CASRGMNTEAFF
j_call: TRBJ1-2; d_call: NA; cdr3_length: 15; v_call: TRBV6-1; clone_size: NA; cdr3_nt: TGTGCCAGCAGTGAAGCGCTAGGCAGCCTCTATGGCTACACCTTC; cdr3_aa: CASSEALGSLYGYTF
j_call: TRBJ1-2; d_call: NA; cdr3_length: 20; v_call: TRBV10-3; clone_size: NA; cdr3_nt: TGTGCCATCAGTGAGCTAAGGGTGGTGGCAGCAACAGATACTAACTATGGCTACACCTTC; cdr3_aa: CAISELRVVAATDTNYGYTF
j_call: TRBJ1-1; d_call: NA; cdr3_length: 20; v_call: TRBV21-1; clone_size: NA; cdr3_nt: TGTGCCAGCAGCAAAGCGCTTTTGCACTGCGGGACAGGGGAGAACACTGAAGCTTTCTTT; cdr3_aa: CASSKALLHCGTGENTEAFF
j_call: TRBJ1-6; d_call: TRBD1; cdr3_length: 15; v_call: TRBV7-9; clone_size: NA; cdr3_nt: TGTGCCAGCAGCTTAATAACAGGGGATAATTCACCCCTCCACTTT; cdr3_aa: CASSLITGDNSPLHF
j_call: TRBJ2-1; d_call: TRBD1; cdr3_length: 13; v_call: TRBV7-3; clone_size: NA; cdr3_nt: TGTGCCAGCAGCTTAGACAGGGTGGCGGAGCAGTTCTTC; cdr3_aa: CASSLDRVAEQFF
j_call: TRBJ2-1; d_call: TRBD2; cdr3_length: 13; v_call: TRBV30; clone_size: NA; cdr3_nt: TGTGCCTGGGGCTCGGGACTAACCGATGAGCAGTTCTTC; cdr3_aa: CAWGSGLTDEQFF
j_call: TRBJ1-5; d_call: NA; cdr3_length: 12; v_call: TRBV5-8; clone_size: few; cdr3_nt: TGTGCCAGCAGCTTGTTCAATCAGCCCCAGCATTTT; cdr3_aa: CASSLFNQPQHF
j_call: TRBJ2-3; d_call: NA; cdr3_length: 13; v_call: TRBV30; clone_size: NA; cdr3_nt: TGTGCCTGGAGTTCGGCCTACACAGATACGCAGTATTTT; cdr3_aa: CAWSSAYTDTQYF
j_call: TRBJ1-1; d_call: TRBD1; cdr3_length: 15; v_call: TRBV25-1; clone_size: NA; cdr3_nt: TGTGCCAGCAGTGAGGACAGGGGATTGTCCACTGAAGCTTTCTTT; cdr3_aa: CASSEDRGLSTEAFF
j_call: TRBJ2-7; d_call: NA; cdr3_length: 11; v_call: TRBV28; clone_size: NA; cdr3_nt: TGTGCCAGCAGTTGGGCCTACGAGCAGTACTTC; cdr3_aa: CASSWAYEQYF
j_call: TRBJ2-1; d_call: NA; cdr3_length: 14; v_call: TRBV11-3; clone_size: NA; cdr3_nt: TGTGCCAGCAGCTTAGACCGGGTTACCAATGAGCAGTTCTTC; cdr3_aa: CASSLDRVTNEQFF
j_call: TRBJ1-2; d_call: NA; cdr3_length: 13; v_call: TRBV30; clone_size: NA; cdr3_nt: TGTGCCTGGAGACAGTCCACTAACTATGGCTACACCTTC; cdr3_aa: CAWRQSTNYGYTF
j_call: TRBJ2-2; d_call: NA; cdr3_length: 13; v_call: TRBV29-1; clone_size: once; cdr3_nt: TGCAGCGTCGTTTCGGGTTTCGGCGGGGAGCTGTTTTTT; cdr3_aa: CSVVSGFGGELFF
j_call: TRBJ2-6; d_call: NA; cdr3_length: 17; v_call: TRBV27; clone_size: few; cdr3_nt: TGTGCCAGCAGTATCCAGGGTAGGGTGACTGGGGCCAACGTCCTGACTTTC; cdr3_aa: CASSIQGRVTGANVLTF
j_call: TRBJ2-1; d_call: TRBD2; cdr3_length: 15; v_call: TRBV5-1; clone_size: NA; cdr3_nt: TGCGCCAGCAGCCCCGCGGCGGGGGGTGACAATGAGCAGTTCTTC; cdr3_aa: CASSPAAGGDNEQFF
j_call: TRBJ2-5; d_call: TRBD2; cdr3_length: 17; v_call: TRBV27; clone_size: NA; cdr3_nt: TGTGCCAGCCGCCCGGGGGGGGCGGAAAGGGTACAAGAGACCCAGTACTTC; cdr3_aa: CASRPGGAERVQETQYF
j_call: TRBJ1-1; d_call: NA; cdr3_length: 11; v_call: TRBV6-2/TRBV6-3; clone_size: NA; cdr3_nt: TGTGCCAGCAGTTATCAACGAGAAGCTTTCTTT; cdr3_aa: CASSYQREAFF
j_call: TRBJ2-2; d_call: NA; cdr3_length: 16; v_call: TRBV3-1/TRBV3-2; clone_size: NA; cdr3_nt: TGTGCCAGCAGCCGAGAGAGGGTGGGGAACACCGGGGAGCTGTTTTTT; cdr3_aa: CASSRERVGNTGELFF
j_call: TRBJ2-5; d_call: TRBD2; cdr3_length: 16; v_call: TRBV27; clone_size: NA; cdr3_nt: TGTGCCAGCAGTCCAAGTAGCGGGAGGGGAAAAGAGACCCAGTACTTC; cdr3_aa: CASSPSSGRGKETQYF
j_call: TRBJ1-2; d_call: NA; cdr3_length: 11; v_call: TRBV30; clone_size: NA; cdr3_nt: TGTGCCTGGAGTGCAGGAGGCAGTGATGCCTTC; cdr3_aa: CAWSAGGSDAF
j_call: TRBJ1-5; d_call: TRBD1; cdr3_length: 15; v_call: TRBV4-3; clone_size: NA; cdr3_nt: TGCGCCAGCAGCATCCGGACAGGGGGGGATCAGCCCCAGCATTTT; cdr3_aa: CASSIRTGGDQPQHF
j_call: TRBJ1-6; d_call: TRBD1; cdr3_length: 15; v_call: TRBV9; clone_size: NA; cdr3_nt: TGTGCCAGCAGCGACCAAGGGGGGACAGTGTCACCCCTCCACTTT; cdr3_aa: CASSDQGGTVSPLHF
j_call: TRBJ2-7; d_call: TRBD1; cdr3_length: 14; v_call: TRBV18; clone_size: NA; cdr3_nt: TGTGCCAGCTCCCAAAGACAGGGGACTCGCGAGCAGTACTTC; cdr3_aa: CASSQRQGTREQYF
j_call: TRBJ2-7; d_call: NA; cdr3_length: 13; v_call: TRBV7-2; clone_size: NA; cdr3_nt: TGTGCCAGCAGCTTAGGGAGGACCTACGAGCAGTACTTC; cdr3_aa: CASSLGRTYEQYF
j_call: TRBJ1-5; d_call: NA; cdr3_length: 14; v_call: TRBV11-3; clone_size: NA; cdr3_nt: TGTGCCAGCAGCTTAGGAGGGGTGGATCAGCCCCAGCATTTT; cdr3_aa: CASSLGGVDQPQHF
j_call: TRBJ2-7; d_call: NA; cdr3_length: 11; v_call: TRBV30; clone_size: NA; cdr3_nt: TGTGCCTGGAGGACGGTCTACGAGCAGTACTTC; cdr3_aa: CAWRTVYEQYF
j_call: TRBJ1-1; d_call: NA; cdr3_length: 16; v_call: TRBV27; clone_size: NA; cdr3_nt: TGTGCCAGCAGTTCCCCCCCCGGCAGGCTGAACACTGAAGCTTTCTTT; cdr3_aa: CASSSPPGRLNTEAFF
j_call: TRBJ1-1; d_call: NA; cdr3_length: 13; v_call: TRBV6-2/TRBV6-3; clone_size: NA; cdr3_nt: TGTGCCAGCAGTTACTCGAGGGAGACTGAAGCTTTCTTT; cdr3_aa: CASSYSRETEAFF
j_call: TRBJ2-3; d_call: NA; cdr3_length: 12; v_call: TRBV7-2; clone_size: NA; cdr3_nt: TGTGCCAGCAGCTTACTGGTGGATACGCAGTATTTT; cdr3_aa: CASSLLVDTQYF
j_call: TRBJ2-5; d_call: TRBD2; cdr3_length: 17; v_call: TRBV5-8; clone_size: NA; cdr3_nt: TGTGCCAGCAGCTTGGTAACTAGCGGGCAACTCCAAGAGACCCAGTACTTC; cdr3_aa: CASSLVTSGQLQETQYF
j_call: TRBJ1-1; d_call: TRBD1; cdr3_length: 15; v_call: TRBV10-1; clone_size: NA; cdr3_nt: TGCGCCAATCGGGACAGGGGGCAAGTGGACACTGAAGCTTTCTTT; cdr3_aa: CANRDRGQVDTEAFF
j_call: TRBJ2-7; d_call: NA; cdr3_length: 14; v_call: TRBV19; clone_size: NA; cdr3_nt: TGTGCCAGTAGTATACTCTCAGTAAGCTACGAGCAGTACTTC; cdr3_aa: CASSILSVSYEQYF
j_call: TRBJ2-1; d_call: TRBD2; cdr3_length: 14; v_call: TRBV10-3; clone_size: NA; cdr3_nt: TGTGCCATCAGGACCACTAGCGGGTCAAATGAGCAGTTCTTC; cdr3_aa: CAIRTTSGSNEQFF
j_call: TRBJ2-1; d_call: TRBD2; cdr3_length: 17; v_call: TRBV28; clone_size: NA; cdr3_nt: TGTGCCAGCAGTTTAGTACTAGCGGGAGTTCTGGGGAATGAGCAGTTCTTC; cdr3_aa: CASSLVLAGVLGNEQFF
j_call: TRBJ2-7; d_call: NA; cdr3_length: 12; v_call: TRBV10-3; clone_size: NA; cdr3_nt: TGTGCCATCAGTGAGAGAGCTTACGAGCAGTACTTC; cdr3_aa: CAISERAYEQYF
j_call: TRBJ1-1; d_call: NA; cdr3_length: 12; v_call: TRBV29-1; clone_size: NA; cdr3_nt: TGCAGCGTTCTAGTAACTAGCACTGAAGCTTTCTTT; cdr3_aa: CSVLVTSTEAFF
j_call: TRBJ2-5; d_call: TRBD2; cdr3_length: 14; v_call: TRBV7-3; clone_size: NA; cdr3_nt: TGTGCCAGCAGCTTAGGCGGGGGGGCGGCGACCCAGTACTTC; cdr3_aa: CASSLGGGAATQYF
j_call: TRBJ1-1; d_call: NA; cdr3_length: 15; v_call: TRBV11-3; clone_size: NA; cdr3_nt: TGTGCCAGCAGCCCAAGGACTAGTGGGGGAACTGAAGCTTTCTTT; cdr3_aa: CASSPRTSGGTEAFF
j_call: TRBJ2-1; d_call: NA; cdr3_length: 14; v_call: TRBV4-3; clone_size: NA; cdr3_nt: TGCGCCAGCAGCCAACTACAGGGGAGGCATGAGCAGTTCTTC; cdr3_aa: CASSQLQGRHEQFF
j_call: TRBJ1-1; d_call: TRBD1; cdr3_length: 14; v_call: TRBV9; clone_size: NA; cdr3_nt: TGTGCCAGCAGCAGAACAGGGGGCGGCACTGAAGCTTTCTTT; cdr3_aa: CASSRTGGGTEAFF
j_call: TRBJ2-2; d_call: NA; cdr3_length: 19; v_call: TRBV7-9; clone_size: NA; cdr3_nt: TGTGCCAGCAGCACACAATCGACAGGAACGGGAGTTAACACCGGGGAGCTGTTTTTT; cdr3_aa: CASSTQSTGTGVNTGELFF
j_call: TRBJ1-6; d_call: NA; cdr3_length: 14; v_call: TRBV5-4; clone_size: NA; cdr3_nt: TGTGCCAGCAGCTTGGGAAGAGGTGCCAGACCCCTCCACTTT; cdr3_aa: CASSLGRGARPLHF
j_call: TRBJ2-3; d_call: NA; cdr3_length: 15; v_call: TRBV5-1; clone_size: NA; cdr3_nt: TGCGCCAGCAGCGGGAGCGGGTGGGGGACAGATACGCAGTATTTT; cdr3_aa: CASSGSGWGTDTQYF
j_call: TRBJ2-1; d_call: NA; cdr3_length: 13; v_call: TRBV20-1; clone_size: NA; cdr3_nt: TGCAGTGCTAGTTACCCAGCCCTTAATGAGCAGTTCTTC; cdr3_aa: CSASYPALNEQFF
j_call: TRBJ1-6; d_call: TRBD1; cdr3_length: 16; v_call: TRBV13; clone_size: NA; cdr3_nt: TGTGCCAGCAGCTTAGGGACAGGGGTTGGTAATTCACCCCTCCACTTT; cdr3_aa: CASSLGTGVGNSPLHF
j_call: TRBJ1-5; d_call: NA; cdr3_length: 17; v_call: TRBV15; clone_size: NA; cdr3_nt: TGTGCCACCAGCAGAGTTTGGCAGGGGCATAGCAATCAGCCCCAGCATTTT; cdr3_aa: CATSRVWQGHSNQPQHF